This TCR beta chain was sequenced in a study of blood T cell repertoires in COVID-19. The CDR3 contains 14 residues. CDR1 is SGDLS and CDR2 is YYNGEE in the germline V gene. With 4 bases clipped from V and 5 bases from J, the junction kept 3 bases outside the gene matches. Per the original methods: Quantification of nucleated cells was approximated via reference gene primer amplification. The table came from immunoSEQ multiplex PCR; TCRdb's copy has only in-frame clones and leaves some out. V and J calls and clone size follow that table, whereas D and trimming were derived from the DNA. This table holds approximately 210,000 clones, roughly 80% found once.

The V gene is TRBV9, the J gene TRBJ1-3; 10 nucleotides line up with TRBD1. The clonotype originates from a man aged 35-49 years who had recovered from COVID-19. The sample was PBMCs or T cells enriched from blood (not recorded which). The CDR3 here is CASSLDRGRNTIYF. Here the CDR3 DNA reads TGTGCCAGCAGCCTCGACAGGGGGCGAAACACCATATATTTT.